These 10 T cell receptor beta chains originate from one sample sequenced in a study of T cell responses to AZD1222 COVID-19 vaccine. Only in-frame clones appear in the TCRdb table, and some are missing; sequencing was by immunoSEQ multiplex PCR. Among about 120,000 clones listed, about 86% were seen once. Sequencing was performed on peripheral blood, taken 28 days after the second AZD1222 dose. These receptors were taken from an adult who received the AZD1222 COVID-19 vaccine.

This clone has a handful of counts. The chain combines TRBV30 with TRBJ2-1; 7 bases are a match to TRBD1. The CDR3 is 13 residues long. Germline V gives CDR1 GTSNPN, CDR2 SVGIG (reference sequence). V lost 2 bases and J lost 8; bases outside the gene matches: 6. The CDR3 here is CAWSRTTGDEQFF. CDR3 DNA: TGTGCCTGGAGTAGGACCACAGGGGATGAGCAGTTCTTC.

The gene calls are TRBV7-2 and TRBJ2-3; D is possibly TRBD2 (5 bases). Per the germline V gene, CDR1 is SGHTA and CDR2 is FQGNSA. The V end lost 4 bases, the J end lost 1 base, and 18 bases lay between the germline ends. The CDR3 is 17 residues long. The CDR3: CASSSPPEGARTDTQYF. The CDR3 region has the DNA TGTGCCAGCAGCTCTCCCCCCGAGGGAGCTCGCACAGATACGCAGTATTTT.

Comments on this clone: The sample has other DNA sequences that encode this CDR3 too. V gene TRBV29-1 combines with J gene TRBJ2-3, with D unresolved. Deletions cut 2 bases from V and 3 bases from J, with 3 bases between. This CDR3 has 11 residues. The germline V gene encodes CDR1 SQVTM and CDR2 ANQGSEA. As DNA, the CDR3 is TGCAGCGTTGAATCTACAGATACGCAGTATTTT. Amino acids: CSVESTDTQYF.

The rearrangement links TRBV5-3 to TRBJ1-5; 10 nucleotides line up with TRBD1. TRBV5-3 has ORF status, its function being uncertain. Trimming took 2 bases from V and 2 from J; bases not matched to a gene: 7. The CDR3 has 17 residues. In DNA form, the CDR3 reads TGTGCCAGAAGCTTCCGGGACAGGGGTGGTTGCAATCAGCCCCAGCATTTT. Translating it yields CARSFRDRGGCNQPQHF.

The chain combines TRBV15 with TRBJ2-7, with TRBD2 identical over 10 bases. V was pared by 4 bases and J by 4 bases, with 7 bases of the junction left unmatched. This CDR3 has 15 amino acids. CDR1 is LNHNV, CDR2 YYDKDF, per germline (reference sequence). The CDR3 DNA follows: TGTGCCACCAGCAACGCTAGCGGGGGAGGATACGAGCAGTACTTC. It is translated as CATSNASGGGYEQYF.

This CDR3 reads CASSTSHEQYF. CDR3 DNA: TGTGCCAGCAGTACGTCCCACGAGCAGTACTTC. The chain has TRBV12-3 or TRBV12-4 and TRBJ2-7; D is ambiguous. V was shortened by 5 bases and J by 5 bases, with 7 bases between the two germline ends. This CDR3 has 11 residues.

The CDR3 sequence is CASSASGAGPYGYTF. The CDR3 coding sequence is TGTGCCAGCAGTGCTTCGGGTGCGGGGCCCTATGGCTACACCTTC. The gene calls are TRBV6-4 and TRBJ1-2; weak D call: TRBD1 (5 bases). The CDR3 covers 15 residues. Germline lookup yields CDR1 MRHNA and CDR2 SNTAGT. Between the trimmed V and J ends, which lost 4 bases and 4 bases, there was a span of 16 bases.

The rearrangement joins TRBV19 to TRBJ1-2, with TRBD1 matching over 7 bases. Germline V gene sequence: CDR1 LNHDA, CDR2 SQIVND (reference sequence). The CDR3 contains 15 residues. Unmatched junction bases numbered 5, after V lost 0 bases and J lost 4 bases. Written as DNA, the CDR3 is TGTGCCAGTAGTATAGACGGGACAGTCCTCTATGGCTACACCTTC. Amino acid sequence: CASSIDGTVLYGYTF.

This clone was counted a single time. The rearrangement uses TRBV6-2 or TRBV6-3 and TRBJ1-2; D possibly corresponds to TRBD1 (6 bases). V was clipped by 2 bases and J by 6 bases, with 13 bases between them. This CDR3 is 14 amino acids long. The germline CDR1 and CDR2 sequences are MNHEY and SVGEGT. The CDR3 coding sequence is TGTGCCAGCAGTTACGGGGGGCGCCCGGATGGCTACACCTTC. It codes for CASSYGGRPDGYTF.

The chain is built from TRBV11-3 and TRBJ1-1; D remains ambiguous. Germline V gives CDR1 SGHNT, CDR2 YENEEA. With 1 base removed from V and 1 base from J, the gap between germline ends came to 4 bases. This CDR3 spans 13 amino acids. CDR3 loop: CASSLGRNTEAFF. In nucleotides, the CDR3 is TGTGCCAGCAGCTTAGGACGGAACACTGAAGCTTTCTTT.